The rows below give T cell receptor beta chains drawn from one sample of a study of radiotherapy plus CTLA-4 blockade in lung cancer. Data came from immunoSEQ multiplex PCR; TCRdb stores just in-frame clones and leaves some out. The table shows 100,000 to 150,000 clones, with about 87% occurring only once. Source: peripheral blood, taken from a patient treated with radiotherapy plus ipilimumab. The origin of the receptors is a human donor with non-small cell lung cancer that progressed on radiotherapy plus ipilimumab. CDR3s leave out the opening cysteine and the closing phenylalanine or tryptophan. Size is stated for part of the rows, as once, few or many counts, or as a class when the clone is expanded.

>TRBJ1-3|TRBV23-1|-
ASSPLVRVPKLGNTIY
>TRBJ2-2|TRBV5-1|-
ASSLVAGGTGELF
>TRBJ1-1|TRBV29-1|-
SVHRDMNTEAF
>TRBJ1-1|TRBV7-9|-
ASSRTEAF
>TRBJ1-5|TRBV7-8|-
ASSSTGGRQPQH
>TRBJ2-1|TRBV19|-
ASSIDQRELYNEQF
>TRBJ2-2|TRBV9|-
ASSVEASGGGNTGELF
>TRBJ1-3|TRBV15|-
ATSRVKGQGGNTIY
>TRBJ1-5|TRBV7-3|few
ASSSRDSLNQPQH
>TRBJ2-1|TRBV7-9|-
ASSLVQGSYNEQF
>TRBJ1-1|TRBV25-1|few
ASCRGGYTEAF
>TRBJ2-3|TRBV10-3|-
AISESEGPADTQY
>TRBJ1-2|TRBV12-5|-
ASGLVLGQGVGGYT
>TRBJ2-3|TRBV6-1|-
ASTVSRGTDTQY
>TRBJ2-5|TRBV7-9|-
ASSSSGRGETQY
>TRBJ2-3|TRBV6-6|-
ASSPIFWDTQY
>TRBJ2-1|TRBV15|-
ATSERRYNEQF
>TRBJ2-1|TRBV5-1|-
ASSFWIFPYNEQF
>TRBJ2-3|TRBV25-1|-
ASSESAGQGTDTQY
>TRBJ1-1|TRBV5-1|-
ASSPRQNTEAF
>TRBJ2-7|TRBV27|-
ASFRIGTPSSYEQY
>TRBJ1-3|TRBV13|-
ASSLGMGGHRGNTIY
>TRBJ2-3|TRBV6-1|few
ASSNRDLSTDTQY
>TRBJ2-1|TRBV27|-
ASSLIRTSGTYNEQF
>TRBJ2-7|TRBV7-2|once
ASSHRRQGSGEQY
>TRBJ2-3|TRBV11-3|-
ASSLGTGGPRADTQY
>TRBJ1-2|TRBV15|-
ATSRDSFDYYGYT
>TRBJ2-3|TRBV6-1|once
ASSDTASRDTQY
>TRBJ1-5|TRBV6-5|-
ASSSGGQPQH
>TRBJ2-1|TRBV2|-
ASGGQYVASYNEQF
>TRBJ2-5|TRBV19|-
ASSLAAGAGETQY
>TRBJ2-6|TRBV12-5|-
ASGLVLASGSSGANVLT
>TRBJ2-2|TRBV9|once
ASGPANTGELF
>TRBJ1-2|TRBV18|-
ASSPSRENYGYT
>TRBJ1-2|TRBV19|few
ASTRQGGYGYT
>TRBJ1-2|TRBV6-5|-
ASSLGGFNYGYT
>TRBJ1-4|TRBV7-8|few
ASSKWTDENEKLF
>TRBJ2-7|TRBV28|-
ASTPGGRTYEQY
>TRBJ2-3|TRBV6-1|-
ASRGGTDTQY
>TRBJ2-3|TRBV5-1|-
ASSFVGGMTDTQY
>TRBJ2-3|TRBV2|-
AGGLSTDTQY